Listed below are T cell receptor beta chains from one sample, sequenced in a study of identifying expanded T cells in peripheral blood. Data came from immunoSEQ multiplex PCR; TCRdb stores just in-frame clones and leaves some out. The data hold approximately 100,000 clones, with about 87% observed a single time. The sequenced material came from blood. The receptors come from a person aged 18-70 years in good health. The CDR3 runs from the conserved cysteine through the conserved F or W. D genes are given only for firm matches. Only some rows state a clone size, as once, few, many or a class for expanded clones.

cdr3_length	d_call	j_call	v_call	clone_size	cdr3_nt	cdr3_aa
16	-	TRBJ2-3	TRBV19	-	TGTGCCAGTACTATACGTACCAGTTTTAGTAGGGATACGCAGTATTTT	CASTIRTSFSRDTQYF
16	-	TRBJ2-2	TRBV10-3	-	TGTGCCATCAGTGAGTCGAGACAGCTTAACACCGGGGAGCTGTTTTTT	CAISESRQLNTGELFF
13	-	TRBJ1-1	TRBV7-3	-	TGTGCCAGCAGTCGACAGTTGAACACTGAAGCTTTCTTT	CASSRQLNTEAFF
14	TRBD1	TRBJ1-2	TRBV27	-	TGTGCCAGCTCATATAGCTCAGGGGGCTATGGCTACACCTTC	CASSYSSGGYGYTF
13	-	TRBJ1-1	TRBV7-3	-	TGTGCCAGCAGCCAGGGGACTGTCACTGAAGCTTTCTTT	CASSQGTVTEAFF
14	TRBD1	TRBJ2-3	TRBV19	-	TGTGCCAGTAGCGACCAGGGGGTAGGAGATACGCAGTATTTT	CASSDQGVGDTQYF
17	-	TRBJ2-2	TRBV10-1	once	TGCGCCAGCAGTGAGCCCACACGGCAGGGTGGCACCGGGGAGCTGTTTTTT	CASSEPTRQGGTGELFF
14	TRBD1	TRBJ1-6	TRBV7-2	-	TGTGCCAGCAGGTCCACAGGGGTTCATTCACCCCTCCACTTT	CASRSTGVHSPLHF
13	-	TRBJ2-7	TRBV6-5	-	TGTGCCAGCCGACTCAGGGGAACCTACGAGCAGTACTTC	CASRLRGTYEQYF
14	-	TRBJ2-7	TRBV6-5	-	TGTGCCAGCAGTTACGACAGAATGGCGGACGAGCAGTACTTC	CASSYDRMADEQYF
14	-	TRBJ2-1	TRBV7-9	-	TGTGCCAGCAGCCTACACAGCCCGGACGGTGAGCAGTTCTTC	CASSLHSPDGEQFF
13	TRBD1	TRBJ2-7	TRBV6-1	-	TGTGCCAGCAGGAAACAGGGGGCCGGGGAGCAGTACTTC	CASRKQGAGEQYF
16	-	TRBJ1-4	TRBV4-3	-	TGCGCCAGCAGCCAAACCTACCGGGGGCGAGGTTATGGACTGTTTTTT	CASSQTYRGRGYGLFF
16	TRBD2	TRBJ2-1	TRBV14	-	TGTGCCAGCAGCGCTAAAGCGGGAAGCTCCTACAATGAGCAGTTCTTC	CASSAKAGSSYNEQFF
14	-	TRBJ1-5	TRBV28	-	TGTGCCAGCAGTCTGACAATTAGCAATCAGCCCCAGCATTTT	CASSLTISNQPQHF
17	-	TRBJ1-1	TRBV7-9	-	TGTGCCAGCAGCTTCCGAAAGGGCGGGGTGGAGGACACTGAAGCTTTCTTT	CASSFRKGGVEDTEAFF
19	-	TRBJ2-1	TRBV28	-	TGTGCCAGCAGCCATCGGACAGGATTTCCGGGACTAGGCTGGAATGAGCAGTTCTTC	CASSHRTGFPGLGWNEQFF
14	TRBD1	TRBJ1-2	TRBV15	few	TGTGCCACCAGCAGAGAAGGACAGGGCTATGGCTACACCTTC	CATSREGQGYGYTF
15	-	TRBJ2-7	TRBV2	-	TGTGCCAGCAGACCCAAGGGGGTCAGTTCCTACGAGCAGTACTTC	CASRPKGVSSYEQYF
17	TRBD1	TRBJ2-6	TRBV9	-	TGTGCCAGCAGCGCGTGGGACAGGGGTTACGGGGCCAACGTCCTGACTTTC	CASSAWDRGYGANVLTF
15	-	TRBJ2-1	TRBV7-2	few	TGTGCCAGCAGCTTAGGCAGTACCTCCTACAATGAGCAGTTCTTC	CASSLGSTSYNEQFF
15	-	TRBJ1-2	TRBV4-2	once	TGTGCCAGCAGCCAAAAACAGGTTTCTAACTATGGCTACACCTTC	CASSQKQVSNYGYTF
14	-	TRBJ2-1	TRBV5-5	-	TGTGCCAGCAGCTCGCAACAGGGTTACAATGAGCAGTTCTTC	CASSSQQGYNEQFF
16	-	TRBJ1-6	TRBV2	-	TGTGCCAGCAGTGAAGGGGTTAGCTCCTATAATTCACCCCTCCACTTT	CASSEGVSSYNSPLHF
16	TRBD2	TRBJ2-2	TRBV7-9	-	TGTGCCAGCAGCTCGGGACTAGCGGGATTCACCGGGGAGCTGTTTTTT	CASSSGLAGFTGELFF
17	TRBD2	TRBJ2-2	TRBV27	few	TGTGCCAGCAGTTCCTTACTAGCGGGATACAACACCGGGGAGCTGTTTTTT	CASSSLLAGYNTGELFF
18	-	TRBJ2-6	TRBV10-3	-	TGTGCCATCAGTGTTGGTTTGGGGCAGGGACATGGGGCCAACGTCCTGACTTTC	CAISVGLGQGHGANVLTF
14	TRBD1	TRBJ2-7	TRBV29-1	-	TGCAGCATATCCGGGACAGGGAGCTCCTACGAGCAGTACTTC	CSISGTGSSYEQYF
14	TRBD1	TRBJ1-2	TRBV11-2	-	TGTGCCAGCAGCTTAATGGACAGGGACTATGGCTACACCTTC	CASSLMDRDYGYTF
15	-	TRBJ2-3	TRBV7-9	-	TGTGCCAGCAGCTTTCGGGAGAGGGACGGAGATACGCAGTATTTT	CASSFRERDGDTQYF
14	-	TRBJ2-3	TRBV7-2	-	TGTGCCAGCAGCTTAGGACAGAGCACAGATACGCAGTATTTT	CASSLGQSTDTQYF
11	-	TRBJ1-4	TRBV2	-	TGTGCCAGCAGCAACCAGAGGGAACTGTTTTTT	CASSNQRELFF
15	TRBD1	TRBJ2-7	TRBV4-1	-	TGCGCCAGCAGCCACGGACAGGGTCCCTCCTACGAGCAGTACTTC	CASSHGQGPSYEQYF
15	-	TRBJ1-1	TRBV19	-	TGTGCCAGTAACCCCATCGAGGGGGATGGGACTGAAGCTTTCTTT	CASNPIEGDGTEAFF
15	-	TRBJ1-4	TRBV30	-	TGTGCCTGGAGTGTACCAGGAGCGGTTAATGAAAAACTGTTTTTT	CAWSVPGAVNEKLFF
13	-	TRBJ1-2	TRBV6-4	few	TGTGCCAGCAGTGACGGCAGGGTGTATGGCTACACCTTC	CASSDGRVYGYTF
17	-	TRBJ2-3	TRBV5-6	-	TGTGCCAGCAGCTTATTCGGAGACAGGCGTTCCACAGATACGCAGTATTTT	CASSLFGDRRSTDTQYF
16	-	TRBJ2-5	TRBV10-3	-	TGTGCCAACAACGTCTGGGGGCAGAAGCTCCAAGAGACCCAGTACTTC	CANNVWGQKLQETQYF
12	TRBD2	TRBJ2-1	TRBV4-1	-	TGCGCCACCAGGGGGACTAGCGATGAGCAGTTCTTC	CATRGTSDEQFF
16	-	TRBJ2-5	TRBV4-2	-	TGTGCCAGCAGCCAAGGAACTAGTAAGGGCCGAGAGACCCAGTACTTC	CASSQGTSKGRETQYF
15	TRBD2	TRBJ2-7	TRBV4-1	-	TGCGCCAGCAGCCTCCGGGAAGCGGGAGGGAACGAGCAGTACTTC	CASSLREAGGNEQYF
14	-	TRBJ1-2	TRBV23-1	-	TGCGCCAGGGCCTCCGACACCGCGCCTTATGGCTACACCTTC	CARASDTAPYGYTF
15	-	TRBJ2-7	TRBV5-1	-	TGCGCCAGCAGCGGCGGGTCAGGGATTTCCTACGAGCAGTACTTC	CASSGGSGISYEQYF
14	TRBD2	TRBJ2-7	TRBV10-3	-	TGTGCCATCCATAGCGGGAGCCCTGACTACGAGCAGTACTTC	CAIHSGSPDYEQYF
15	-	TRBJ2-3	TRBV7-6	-	TGTGCCAGCAGCTTAACGGGACATAGCACAGATACGCAGTATTTT	CASSLTGHSTDTQYF
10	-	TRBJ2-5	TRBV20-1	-	TGCAGTGCTAGGGATGAGACCCAGTACTTC	CSARDETQYF
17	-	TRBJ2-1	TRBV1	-	TGCACCAGCAGCCAAGATAGATCCGGGACTAGGCCCAATGAGCAGTTCTTC	CTSSQDRSGTRPNEQFF
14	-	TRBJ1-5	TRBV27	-	TGTGCCAGCAGTTTTTTCGGGGGGCAACAGCCCCAGCATTTT	CASSFFGGQQPQHF
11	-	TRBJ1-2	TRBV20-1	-	TGCAGTGCTACGGCAAGGGGCGGCTACACCTTC	CSATARGGYTF
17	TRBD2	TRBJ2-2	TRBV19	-	TGTGCCAGTAGTATGGGACTAGCGGGAGGGCCAACCGGGGAGCTGTTTTTT	CASSMGLAGGPTGELFF
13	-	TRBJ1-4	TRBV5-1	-	TGCGCCAGCAGCTCAACAGGGTATGAAAAACTGTTTTTT	CASSSTGYEKLFF
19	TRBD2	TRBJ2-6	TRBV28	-	TGTGCCAGCAGTCCTGCGGGACTAGCGGGCCCCTCTGGGGCCAACGTCCTGACTTTC	CASSPAGLAGPSGANVLTF
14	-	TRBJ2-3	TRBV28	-	TGTGCCAGCAGTTGGACTACCCTCACAGATACGCAGTATTTT	CASSWTTLTDTQYF
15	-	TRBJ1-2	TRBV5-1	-	TGCGCCAGCAGCTTGGCGACAGGAACTAGCTATGGCTACACCTTC	CASSLATGTSYGYTF
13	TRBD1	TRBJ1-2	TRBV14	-	TGTGCCAGCAGCCCCGACAGGGCTTATGGCTACACCTTC	CASSPDRAYGYTF
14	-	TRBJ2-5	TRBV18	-	TGTGCCAGCTCAACCTATTCTGGAGGGGAGACCCAGTACTTC	CASSTYSGGETQYF
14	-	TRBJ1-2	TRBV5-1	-	TGCGCCAGCAGTCTGCAGGGCGTGTCGGATGGCTACACCTTC	CASSLQGVSDGYTF